This T cell receptor beta chain comes out of a study of response to subunit inactivated influenza vaccine. From the RT-PCR reads, TCRdb called clonotypes with MiXCR, one entry per CDR3 protein. This repertoire shows 150,000 or so distinct CDR3 sequences, around a tenth found once; its top ten account for approximately 35%. Germline CDR1 DFQATT, CDR2 SNEGSKA (reference sequence). This CDR3 region has 11 residues. Trimming pared 6 bases from V and 6 bases from J, leaving 12 bases between. The table lists this clonotype with many counts. The TCR sequence derives from a man between 45 and 75 years old who received an inactivated influenza vaccine. This chain links TRBV20-1 with TRBJ2-7, with D possibly TRBD2 on 5 matching bases. Sequences were derived from CD8+ T cells sorted from PBMCs, sampled less than 25 months after vaccination. The CDR3 sequence: CSANRGGEQYF. CDR3 nucleotides: TGCAGTGCCAATAGAGGAGGCGAGCAGTACTTC.